This TCR beta chain comes out of a study of vaccination and CD4 T cells after COVID-19. Study background: The BNT162b2 or mRNA-1273 vaccine was given to participants in two doses. General observations from the study: Researchers report that 304 of 307 vaccine-specific clones in convalescent patients proved spike mono-reactive.

Sequencing of the DNA from cultured CD4+ T cells was carried out with the Oncomine TCR Beta short-read assay. TCRdb redid the calling of the PCR reads with MiXCR, one entry per CDR3 protein. The sample includes 7,000 to 7,500 distinct CDR3 sequences, 30% to 45% of them seen just once. Only a few counts were recorded for this clonotype. The antigen is unknown. Germline assignment: CDR1 MNHEY and CDR2 SMNVEV (reference sequence). CDR3 length: 13 amino acids. V was shortened by 6 bases and J by 10 bases, with 16 bases between the two germline ends. The treatment denotes: approximately nine-day PBMC culture with coronavirus spike peptide pools or control peptides (ViraFEST assay). From the unexposed donor, CD4+ T cells were collected ahead of the COVID-19 pandemic (2011-2018).

The chain employs TRBV27 and TRBJ2-1, with D maybe TRBD2 (6 bases). Material for sequencing was CD4+ T cells from blood, cultured in vitro. This sequence was found in a human donor in good health. The CDR3 DNA sequence: TGTGCCAGCAGATTTACTAGCTTCAGGGAGCAGTTCTTC. Protein sequence: CASRFTSFREQFF.